This T cell receptor beta chain was recovered during a study of cytomegalovirus exposure and HLA in healthy donors (dated by TCRdb to about 2017). In terms of the full investigation: A later analysis indicated that the roughly 120 validation repertoires were generated on the platform also employed for the 700 or so repertoires of the first cohort. The study aimed to test whether cataloging public T cell receptors could reveal signatures of past pathogen exposure. Along with the approximately 700-subject first cohort, a separate validation cohort of some 130 different subjects was used. To predict cytomegalovirus infection status, the study combined high-throughput TCR immunosequencing, statistical association of individual TCRs with disease status, and machine learning.

The CDR3 runs 15 amino acids, cysteine and phenylalanine included. Only the CDR3 region is kept as DNA, spanning 45 bases read in frame from base 1. Here V drops 5 bases and J drops 7 bases, and the junction holds 10 bases not matched to any gene. The germline V gene supplies CDR1 SGHTA and CDR2 FQGNSA. A word on this clone: It lacks a known antigen. One base away there is no much larger clone; base qualities are not given.

The paper as a whole reports these results and caveats: The study listed 150 to 200 TCR beta chains as associated with cytomegalovirus. A few of the identified cytomegalovirus-associated TCR beta chains were confirmed in vitro to be specific for cytomegalovirus antigens. It was suggested by the authors that the approach could potentially be generalized to other disease states and immunological phenotypes. Cytomegalovirus status was reported to be diagnosed by the classifier with high specificity and sensitivity in both the original and validation cohorts. Subsequent analysis determined that TCRs grouped into clusters in the first cohort also showed a tendency toward co-occurrence across the roughly 120 validation repertoires, and approximately 93% of cluster scores exceeded 0. Across donors, most TCR sequences were observed very rarely, whereas some public TCRs were present in many individuals. A later analysis lacked HLA typing for the validation cohort, so it scored co-occurrence in that cohort across all 110 or so repertoires.

The library was built by means of the immunoSEQ multiplex PCR assay. The authors processed their data as follows. A statistical classification framework was built for diagnosing cytomegalovirus status from the catalog of TCR beta chain sequences. In TCRdb, the immuneACCESS table is reduced to in-frame sequences with V and J assigned. These tables do not hold every clone; where another copy was compared, an unresolved V gene accounts for under half, and the others remain unexplained. Clone size and the V and J calls come from that table; the DNA yielded D and trimming. The sample table holds some 210,000 clones, of which roughly 85% were seen once. The leading ten clones occupy 5.5% to 6.5% of the sample. The donors belonged to the validation cohort of about 120 subjects, which was separate from the approximately 700-subject first cohort.

The specimen was PBMCs. This TCR came from a woman under 30 in good health and CMV-seronegative. The sequence links TRBV7-2 to TRBJ2-1; TRBD2 lines up with 8 middle nucleotides. The DNA sequence is as follows: TGTGCCAGCAGCCCCTTCGCGGGAGGAGCGAATGAGCAGTTCTTC. Its coded protein is CASSPFAGGANEQFF.